Listed below are T cell receptor beta chains from one sample, sequenced in a study of metastatic and nonmetastatic thyroid tumors. With MiXCR, TCRdb called clones anew from the PCR reads. The sample lists roughly 93,000 clones, roughly 13% occurring once. The material sequenced was blood. The receptor set was obtained from a female donor with papillary thyroid cancer or a benign thyroid nodule (not recorded which). Some clones in this sample may be carry-over from other donors' samples. Each CDR3 is given with its conserved first and last residue. Fields, in order: D gene, V gene, J gene, clone size, CDR3 DNA, CDR3 protein. A D gene is named only where the DNA matches it firmly. The size field is filled for only some rows; it gives once, few, many or a size class.

d_gene: TRBD2
v_gene: TRBV4-3
j_gene: TRBJ2-5
abundance: many
CDR3nt: TGCGCCAGCAGCCAAGACCCTAGCGGAGAGACCCAGTACTTC
CDR3aa: CASSQDPSGETQYF

d_gene: .
v_gene: TRBV5-1
j_gene: TRBJ2-3
abundance: many
CDR3nt: TGCGCCAGCAGCTTGGGGGGTTTCCCAGATACGCAGTATTTT
CDR3aa: CASSLGGFPDTQYF

d_gene: .
v_gene: TRBV6-1
j_gene: TRBJ1-1
abundance: many
CDR3nt: TGTGCCAGCCGCAACGCAGATCTCGGGCTTTTCTTT
CDR3aa: CASRNADLGLFF

d_gene: .
v_gene: TRBV4-1
j_gene: TRBJ2-3
abundance: medium-sized
CDR3nt: TGCGCCAGCAGCCCCAGAAAGGGCACAGATACGCAGTATTTT
CDR3aa: CASSPRKGTDTQYF

d_gene: .
v_gene: TRBV5-1
j_gene: TRBJ2-6
abundance: many
CDR3nt: TGCGCCAGCAGCTTGGCCCCCCGACAACAGGGTAGACCTGGGGCCAACGTCCTGACTTTC
CDR3aa: CASSLAPRQQGRPGANVLTF

d_gene: TRBD2
v_gene: TRBV11-2
j_gene: TRBJ2-1
abundance: many
CDR3nt: TGTGCCAGCAGCTCTAATAGCGGGCTTGTTTTTGGTGAGCAGTTCTTC
CDR3aa: CASSSNSGLVFGEQFF

d_gene: .
v_gene: TRBV20-1
j_gene: TRBJ1-1
abundance: many
CDR3nt: TGCAGTGCTAGAGATGTCTGGGGATTCGCTTTCTTT
CDR3aa: CSARDVWGFAFF

d_gene: .
v_gene: TRBV7-8
j_gene: TRBJ1-1
abundance: many
CDR3nt: TGTGCCAGCAGCTTAGTTGCCGGTGGGGCTTTCTTT
CDR3aa: CASSLVAGGAFF

d_gene: TRBD2
v_gene: TRBV27
j_gene: TRBJ2-1
abundance: many
CDR3nt: TGTGCCAGCAGTTCCAGGACTAGCGGGAGCTCCTACAATGAGCAGTTCTTC
CDR3aa: CASSSRTSGSSYNEQFF

d_gene: TRBD2
v_gene: TRBV20-1
j_gene: TRBJ2-3
abundance: many
CDR3nt: TGCAGTGCTAAACGGACTAGCGGAAACCCGACGCAGTATTTT
CDR3aa: CSAKRTSGNPTQYF

d_gene: .
v_gene: TRBV11-2
j_gene: TRBJ2-1
abundance: many
CDR3nt: TGTGCCAGCAGCCCCCGGTGGGGAGACAATGAGCAGTTCTTC
CDR3aa: CASSPRWGDNEQFF

d_gene: .
v_gene: TRBV9
j_gene: TRBJ2-1
abundance: many
CDR3nt: TGTGCCAGCAGCGTAGTGGGCAACTACAATGAGCAGTTCTTC
CDR3aa: CASSVVGNYNEQFF

d_gene: .
v_gene: TRBV6-5
j_gene: TRBJ2-7
abundance: many
CDR3nt: TGTGCCAGCAGTTACTCGGGGGGGCTCGAGCAGTACTTC
CDR3aa: CASSYSGGLEQYF

d_gene: TRBD2
v_gene: TRBV28
j_gene: TRBJ2-7
abundance: many
CDR3nt: TGTGCCAGCACCCACCGACGGGAGGGCCGCGGCGAGCAGTACTTC
CDR3aa: CASTHRREGRGEQYF

d_gene: TRBD2
v_gene: TRBV4-2
j_gene: TRBJ2-3
abundance: many
CDR3nt: TGTGCCAGCAGCCAAGAGATACTAGCGCACACAGATACGCAGTATTTT
CDR3aa: CASSQEILAHTDTQYF

d_gene: .
v_gene: TRBV7-2
j_gene: TRBJ2-1
abundance: many
CDR3nt: TGTGCCAGCAGCTTGGAGGTTGCTAGCCTCAATGAGCAGTTCTTC
CDR3aa: CASSLEVASLNEQFF

d_gene: TRBD1
v_gene: TRBV4-2
j_gene: TRBJ1-3
abundance: many
CDR3nt: TGTGCCAGCAGCCAAGAGGAGGGACAGGGGGTAAACACCATATATTTT
CDR3aa: CASSQEEGQGVNTIYF

d_gene: TRBD1
v_gene: TRBV7-3
j_gene: TRBJ2-1
abundance: few
CDR3nt: TGTGCCAGCAGCTTAAGACAGGGGGGTGTAAATGAGCAGTTCTTC
CDR3aa: CASSLRQGGVNEQFF

d_gene: TRBD2
v_gene: TRBV28
j_gene: TRBJ2-7
abundance: many
CDR3nt: TGTGCCAGCAGTCCCTTGTTTCCCACAACTAGCGGCGAGCAGTACTTC
CDR3aa: CASSPLFPTTSGEQYF

d_gene: .
v_gene: TRBV20-1
j_gene: TRBJ1-1
abundance: many
CDR3nt: TGCAGTGCTAGACCCTACATCCTAGGTGGGGGCTCCCGAGAAGCTTTCTTT
CDR3aa: CSARPYILGGGSREAFF

d_gene: TRBD1
v_gene: TRBV7-3
j_gene: TRBJ2-7
abundance: many
CDR3nt: TGTGCCAGCAGCAAGAGGGGAGGAGAAGGGACAGGGTTAACCTACGAGCAGTACTTC
CDR3aa: CASSKRGGEGTGLTYEQYF

d_gene: .
v_gene: TRBV7-2
j_gene: TRBJ2-2
abundance: many
CDR3nt: TGTGCCAGCAGCCCGGGGGGCCTAGGCGGGGAGCTGTTTTTT
CDR3aa: CASSPGGLGGELFF

d_gene: .
v_gene: TRBV20-1
j_gene: TRBJ2-1
abundance: few
CDR3nt: TGCAGTGCTATAGATGGGGCGGTACCGTACAATGAGCAGTTCTTC
CDR3aa: CSAIDGAVPYNEQFF

d_gene: .
v_gene: TRBV5-1
j_gene: TRBJ2-7
abundance: .
CDR3nt: TGCGCCAGCAGCTTCGCGGGTGTAGGCGATCAGTACTTC
CDR3aa: CASSFAGVGDQYF

d_gene: .
v_gene: TRBV6-1
j_gene: TRBJ2-6
abundance: many
CDR3nt: TGTGCCAGCAGCGAAAGGAGCCAGGGAGGCCTCTCTGGGGCCAACGTCCTGACTTTC
CDR3aa: CASSERSQGGLSGANVLTF

d_gene: .
v_gene: TRBV7-9
j_gene: TRBJ2-7
abundance: many
CDR3nt: TGTGCCAGCGGAGCTTATACCTACGAGCAGTACTTC
CDR3aa: CASGAYTYEQYF

d_gene: .
v_gene: TRBV4-2
j_gene: TRBJ1-2
abundance: .
CDR3nt: TGTGCCAGCAGCCACGGGTCAGTCTATGGCTACACCTTC
CDR3aa: CASSHGSVYGYTF

d_gene: TRBD2
v_gene: TRBV13
j_gene: TRBJ2-3
abundance: .
CDR3nt: TGTGCCAGCAGAGGAGCGGGAGGGCCATCAGATACGCAGTATTTT
CDR3aa: CASRGAGGPSDTQYF

d_gene: .
v_gene: TRBV29-1
j_gene: TRBJ2-7
abundance: many
CDR3nt: TGCAGCGTTGAATTCGGGGGCATCTACGAGCAGTACTTC
CDR3aa: CSVEFGGIYEQYF

d_gene: TRBD1
v_gene: TRBV19
j_gene: TRBJ2-1
abundance: many
CDR3nt: TGTGCCAGTAGTATAAACAGGGGGCTGGATGAGCAGTTCTTC
CDR3aa: CASSINRGLDEQFF

d_gene: .
v_gene: TRBV28
j_gene: TRBJ1-5
abundance: many
CDR3nt: TGTGCCAGCAGTGAGACAGGAGAAAATCAGCCCCAGCATTTT
CDR3aa: CASSETGENQPQHF

d_gene: .
v_gene: TRBV18
j_gene: TRBJ2-7
abundance: .
CDR3nt: TGTGCCAGCTCACAAGACGGATACGAGCAGTACTTC
CDR3aa: CASSQDGYEQYF

d_gene: .
v_gene: TRBV7-2
j_gene: TRBJ2-2
abundance: many
CDR3nt: TGTGCCAGCAGCTTAGTCTCGCACACCGGGGAGCTGTTTTTT
CDR3aa: CASSLVSHTGELFF

d_gene: .
v_gene: TRBV7-2
j_gene: TRBJ2-3
abundance: many
CDR3nt: TGTGCCAGCAGCTTAGCAGGGGCGTTGACAGATACGCAGTATTTT
CDR3aa: CASSLAGALTDTQYF

d_gene: .
v_gene: TRBV11-3
j_gene: TRBJ2-1
abundance: many
CDR3nt: TGTGCCAGCAGCTTAGGCGGAGATCCCTACAATGAGCAGTTCTTC
CDR3aa: CASSLGGDPYNEQFF

d_gene: .
v_gene: TRBV27
j_gene: TRBJ2-7
abundance: .
CDR3nt: TGTGCCAGCATTTCTACAGCCTTCTACGAGCAGTACTTC
CDR3aa: CASISTAFYEQYF

d_gene: TRBD2
v_gene: TRBV2
j_gene: TRBJ2-1
abundance: .
CDR3nt: TGTGCCAGCAGTCAAGCGGGAGTTTATGACAATGAGCAGTTCTTC
CDR3aa: CASSQAGVYDNEQFF

d_gene: .
v_gene: TRBV18
j_gene: TRBJ2-5
abundance: .
CDR3nt: TGTGCCAGCTCACCACCGTACCAGGGGTCAGAGACCCAGTACTTC
CDR3aa: CASSPPYQGSETQYF

d_gene: TRBD1
v_gene: TRBV5-6
j_gene: TRBJ2-1
abundance: many
CDR3nt: TGTGCCAGCAGCCAATTAGGGGGCAGGGGTCCCTTGAATATGCAGTTCTTC
CDR3aa: CASSQLGGRGPLNMQFF

d_gene: .
v_gene: TRBV9
j_gene: TRBJ1-2
abundance: many
CDR3nt: TGTGCCAGCAGCCCCTCGGACAGAAGCTATGGCTACACCTTC
CDR3aa: CASSPSDRSYGYTF

d_gene: .
v_gene: TRBV5-6
j_gene: TRBJ2-7
abundance: many
CDR3nt: TGTGCCAGCAGCTTTTCTAGCAGCTCCTACGAGCAGTACTTC
CDR3aa: CASSFSSSSYEQYF

d_gene: .
v_gene: TRBV6-5
j_gene: TRBJ2-6
abundance: .
CDR3nt: TGTGCCAGCAGTCACACTGTCTCTGGGTCCAACGTCCTGACTTTC
CDR3aa: CASSHTVSGSNVLTF

d_gene: TRBD2
v_gene: TRBV7-9
j_gene: TRBJ2-5
abundance: many
CDR3nt: TGTGCCAGCAGCTCTGAGCGGGAGGGGACCCAGTACTTC
CDR3aa: CASSSEREGTQYF

d_gene: TRBD2
v_gene: TRBV6-1
j_gene: TRBJ2-5
abundance: many
CDR3nt: TGTGCCAGCAGCGCTCTAGCGGGAGTCAGAGAGACCCAGTACTTC
CDR3aa: CASSALAGVRETQYF

d_gene: .
v_gene: TRBV30
j_gene: TRBJ1-4
abundance: many
CDR3nt: TGTGCCTGGATCGGGACACCCAGGAACGAAAAACTGTTTTTT
CDR3aa: CAWIGTPRNEKLFF

d_gene: .
v_gene: TRBV6-1
j_gene: TRBJ2-1
abundance: few
CDR3nt: TGTGCCAGCAGTTTTACGGGACAAGGGGCCAATGAGCAGTTCTTC
CDR3aa: CASSFTGQGANEQFF

d_gene: .
v_gene: TRBV20-1
j_gene: TRBJ2-7
abundance: many
CDR3nt: TGCAGTGCCTGGGACTACGAGCAGTACTTC
CDR3aa: CSAWDYEQYF

d_gene: .
v_gene: TRBV25-1
j_gene: TRBJ2-6
abundance: few
CDR3nt: TGTGCCAGCAGTGGATACGACGGGTTTAGGCCTGGGGCCAACGTCCTGACTTTC
CDR3aa: CASSGYDGFRPGANVLTF

d_gene: .
v_gene: TRBV20-1
j_gene: TRBJ1-1
abundance: many
CDR3nt: TGCAGTGCTAGAGAGGACAGATCTTTATCGGCTTTCTTT
CDR3aa: CSAREDRSLSAFF

d_gene: .
v_gene: TRBV6-1
j_gene: TRBJ2-1
abundance: many
CDR3nt: TGTGCCAGCGAGGGACGCGGCTCCTACAATGAGCAGTTCTTC
CDR3aa: CASEGRGSYNEQFF

d_gene: .
v_gene: TRBV10-3
j_gene: TRBJ2-7
abundance: many
CDR3nt: TGTGCCATCAGTGGTGGTTACGAGCAGTACTTC
CDR3aa: CAISGGYEQYF

d_gene: .
v_gene: TRBV5-1
j_gene: TRBJ1-5
abundance: many
CDR3nt: TGCGCCAGCAGCTTGGACGGGAACGGCAATCAGCCCCAGCATTTT
CDR3aa: CASSLDGNGNQPQHF

d_gene: .
v_gene: TRBV27
j_gene: TRBJ2-7
abundance: many
CDR3nt: TGTGCCAGCAGTCTAGACCCAAGGGGGTCCTCCTACGAGCAGTACTTC
CDR3aa: CASSLDPRGSSYEQYF

d_gene: .
v_gene: TRBV28
j_gene: TRBJ1-1
abundance: many
CDR3nt: TGTGCCAGTCGTTTTCCGGCCGAGCAGCTAGATACTGAAGCTTTCTTT
CDR3aa: CASRFPAEQLDTEAFF

d_gene: TRBD2
v_gene: TRBV18
j_gene: TRBJ2-7
abundance: many
CDR3nt: TGTGCCAGCTCTCCGACCGGGACTAGCCTCTCCTACGAGCAGTACTTC
CDR3aa: CASSPTGTSLSYEQYF

d_gene: .
v_gene: TRBV24-1
j_gene: TRBJ2-6
abundance: .
CDR3nt: TGTACCACCAGTTATCGTTTTGCCGGGGCCAACGTCCTGACTTTC
CDR3aa: CTTSYRFAGANVLTF